The rows below give T cell receptor beta chains drawn from one sample of a study of regulatory T cells in long-lasting Graves disease. TCRdb processed the multiplex PCR reads anew with MiXCR; each CDR3 protein has one entry. The table includes about 530,000 distinct CDR3 sequences, 15% to 20% detected once. The same specimen was also included in a second study, on T cells in Graves' hyperthyroidism and ophthalmopathy.

The sequencing used peripheral blood mononuclear cells (PBMCs), collected at new diagnosis, from a patient treated with antithyroid drugs. The receptors here all came from a woman aged 35-65 years with Graves disease. CDR3s include the opening cysteine and the closing phenylalanine or tryptophan. A D gene is named only where the DNA matches it firmly. The size field is filled for only some rows; it gives once, few, many or a size class.

d_call	v_call	j_call	clone_size	cdr3_nt	cdr3_aa
NA	TRBV28	TRBJ1-2	many	TGTGCCAGCAGTGGATTCAGGTCTATACTCGAGGACTATGGCTACACCTTC	CASSGFRSILEDYGYTF
NA	TRBV6-1	TRBJ1-2	few	TGTGCCAGCAGTCCGGACCCTGGCTATGGCTACACCTTC	CASSPDPGYGYTF
NA	TRBV18	TRBJ2-1	few	TGTGCCAGCTCACCACCGCTCCGAGGTGGACACGGTAATGAGCAGTTCTTC	CASSPPLRGGHGNEQFF
NA	TRBV11-2	TRBJ2-7	NA	TGTGCCAGCAGCTTCCGGACGGGATACACTCTCTACGAGCAGTACTTC	CASSFRTGYTLYEQYF
NA	TRBV11-2	TRBJ1-1	many	TGTGCCAGCAGCTTCCCTGGGACGATAAACACTGAAGCTTTCTTT	CASSFPGTINTEAFF
NA	TRBV7-2	TRBJ2-3	few	TGTGCCAGCAGCTTCCTGGACGCAGATACGCAGTATTTT	CASSFLDADTQYF
TRBD1	TRBV4-1	TRBJ1-4	few	TGCGCCAGCAGCCTTGGGACAGGGGGCGTATGGGAGGAAAAACTGTTTTTT	CASSLGTGGVWEEKLFF
NA	TRBV12-3/TRBV12-4	TRBJ2-1	NA	TGTGCCAGCAGTTTCCCTAGGGAAAGGCTGTTCTTC	CASSFPRERLFF
NA	TRBV3-1	TRBJ1-1	many	TGTGCCAGCTCACTCGGGACGGCCTGGGGCACTGAAGCTTTCTTT	CASSLGTAWGTEAFF
NA	TRBV10-3	TRBJ1-1	many	TGTGCCATGACGACAGAGGGAAGGACTGAAGCTTTCTTT	CAMTTEGRTEAFF
NA	TRBV20-1	TRBJ2-1	many	TGCAGTGCTAGGGGTGCGTCGGGGGAGAGGAATGAGCAGTTCTTC	CSARGASGERNEQFF
NA	TRBV13	TRBJ1-1	few	TGTGCCAGCAGCTTTGTGGGTGGTGAAGCTTTCTTT	CASSFVGGEAFF
NA	TRBV20-1	TRBJ2-7	NA	TGCAGTGCCAGAAGCGGAACCTACGAGCAGTACTTC	CSARSGTYEQYF
TRBD1	TRBV6-1	TRBJ1-4	NA	TGTGCCAGCAGTCGGACAGGGGCCGATCGTGAAAAACTGTTTTTT	CASSRTGADREKLFF
NA	TRBV28	TRBJ2-1	NA	TGTGCCAGCAGTTCAATCTCCGGCAGTTCCGACAATGAGCAGTTCTTC	CASSSISGSSDNEQFF
TRBD2	TRBV7-9	TRBJ2-5	many	TGTGCCAGCAGCCCCCGCGGGGGGCCCCAAGAGACCCAGTACTTC	CASSPRGGPQETQYF
NA	TRBV12-5	TRBJ2-3	many	TGTGCTAGTGGTTTGGTACAAGGGGGGAGCACAGATACGCAGTATTTT	CASGLVQGGSTDTQYF
NA	TRBV18	TRBJ2-7	NA	TGTGCCAGCTCACCACCGTCGACCCCCGGGGGCGAGCAGTACTTC	CASSPPSTPGGEQYF
TRBD2	TRBV7-2	TRBJ2-1	many	TGTGCCAGCAGGGGCGGATACCGGGACTACTATTACAATGAGCAGTTCTTC	CASRGGYRDYYYNEQFF
NA	TRBV28	TRBJ2-7	NA	TGTGCCAGCAGTACGACGGTCTCCTACGAGCAGTACTTC	CASSTTVSYEQYF
TRBD2	TRBV11-2	TRBJ2-5	many	TGTGCCAGCAGCCTGGAGCGGGGACAAGAGACCCAGTACTTC	CASSLERGQETQYF
NA	TRBV20-1	TRBJ2-7	few	TGCAGTGCTAGATTGCAGGGAGAGTATTACGAGCAGTACTTC	CSARLQGEYYEQYF
NA	TRBV12-3/TRBV12-4	TRBJ1-6	many	TGTGCCAGCAGTAGGGGGGTGGCGGCACCCCTCCACTTT	CASSRGVAAPLHF
TRBD1	TRBV6-2/TRBV6-3	TRBJ1-6	many	TGTGCCAGCAGCAAGACAGGGGAGTATTCACCCCTCCACTTT	CASSKTGEYSPLHF
NA	TRBV5-8	TRBJ2-7	NA	TGTGCCAGCAGCCCGGGACTCTTCTCTGAGCAGTACTTC	CASSPGLFSEQYF
NA	TRBV7-3	TRBJ2-1	NA	TGTGCCAGCAGTGAAGGGGACAATGAGCAGTTCTTC	CASSEGDNEQFF
NA	TRBV29-1	TRBJ1-3	NA	TGCAGCGTTGAGGGGAGCTCTGGAAACACCATATATTTT	CSVEGSSGNTIYF
TRBD1	TRBV10-3	TRBJ1-4	few	TGTGCCATCAGTGCTGCCGGGACAGTTAATGAAAAACTGTTTTTT	CAISAAGTVNEKLFF
NA	TRBV5-1	TRBJ2-2	few	TGCGCCAGCAGAGTACAGGGTACAGCCGGGGAGCTGTTTTTT	CASRVQGTAGELFF
NA	TRBV5-1	TRBJ1-3	NA	TGCGCCAGCACTGACTCCCAGAACTCTGGAAACACCATATATTTT	CASTDSQNSGNTIYF
NA	TRBV15	TRBJ2-1	few	TGTGCCACCAGCAGAGACGGGGCCGACAATGAGCAGTTCTTC	CATSRDGADNEQFF
NA	TRBV29-1	TRBJ2-7	few	TGCAGCGTTGGTTTCAGTTTATACGAGCAGTACTTC	CSVGFSLYEQYF
TRBD1	TRBV5-4	TRBJ2-1	NA	TGTGCCAGCAGCTATGGACAGGGGGCCTACAATGAGCAGTTCTTC	CASSYGQGAYNEQFF
TRBD2	TRBV12-3/TRBV12-4	TRBJ2-3	many	TGTGCCAGCCGACTAGCGGGGGTATCTGATACGCAGTATTTT	CASRLAGVSDTQYF
NA	TRBV19	TRBJ1-2	NA	TGTGCCAGTAGTATAGATAACAGGGCTGGCTACACCTTC	CASSIDNRAGYTF
NA	TRBV6-9	TRBJ2-7	few	TGTGCCAGCAGTTACGACGGGCCAGGGGCGAACTACGAGCAGTACTTC	CASSYDGPGANYEQYF
NA	TRBV6-2/TRBV6-3	TRBJ2-7	many	TGTGCCAGCAGTGAAACGGGGCGGGACCGGCAGTACTTC	CASSETGRDRQYF
TRBD1	TRBV10-2	TRBJ2-7	many	TGCGCCAGCAGTCGGACAGGGGTGGACTACGAGCAGTACTTC	CASSRTGVDYEQYF
NA	TRBV20-1	TRBJ1-1	many	TGCAGTGGGGATTATACGATGAACACTGAAGCTTTCTTT	CSGDYTMNTEAFF
NA	TRBV3-1	TRBJ2-2	many	TGTGCCAGCAGCCAAACCCTGAACCTGGCCGGGGAGCTGTTTTTT	CASSQTLNLAGELFF
NA	TRBV28	TRBJ2-1	many	TGTGCCAGCAGTTCACAGACTCAGCCTGAGCAGTTCTTC	CASSSQTQPEQFF
NA	TRBV3-1	TRBJ2-7	few	TGTGCCAGCAGCCATCAGTTCTACGAGCAGTACTTC	CASSHQFYEQYF
TRBD2	TRBV7-2	TRBJ2-5	NA	TGTGCCAGCAGCTTTCAGACTAGCGGGGGAGAGACCCAGTACTTC	CASSFQTSGGETQYF
NA	TRBV3-1	TRBJ2-2	NA	TGTGCCAGCAGCCAAGAGTGGGAGACGTCGAACACCGGGGAGCTGTTTTTT	CASSQEWETSNTGELFF
NA	TRBV6-2/TRBV6-3	TRBJ2-1	few	TGTGCCAGCAGTTACTACCCCAACTCCTACAATGAGCAGTTCTTC	CASSYYPNSYNEQFF
TRBD1	TRBV10-1	TRBJ1-2	many	TGCGCCAGCAGTGAGTCGAGACAGGGGTTCGGCTACACCTTC	CASSESRQGFGYTF
NA	TRBV20-1	TRBJ2-5	many	TGCAGTGCGCCCATAATGGGGGGCCTCCAAGAGACCCAGTACTTC	CSAPIMGGLQETQYF
NA	TRBV7-3	TRBJ1-6	NA	TGTGCCAGCAGCTCAACGGGAAATTCACCCCTCCACTTT	CASSSTGNSPLHF
NA	TRBV25-1	TRBJ1-2	few	TGTGCCAGCAGTGCGTTACAGGGCTACTATGGCTACACCTTC	CASSALQGYYGYTF
TRBD1	TRBV7-2	TRBJ1-6	NA	TGTGCCAGCAGGGACAGGGCTGGATCACCCCTCCACTTT	CASRDRAGSPLHF
TRBD1	TRBV12-3/TRBV12-4	TRBJ2-4	NA	TGTGCCAGCAGTGCTCCCACGACAGGGGGGTCGGGGCTAGCCAAAAACATTCAGTACTTC	CASSAPTTGGSGLAKNIQYF
NA	TRBV7-6	TRBJ2-5	few	TGTGCCAGCAGCCAAGGGCTGGGTTGGGAAGAGACCCAGTACTTC	CASSQGLGWEETQYF
NA	TRBV5-1	TRBJ1-1	many	TGCGCCAGCAGCTTGGATCCGGGGGCGTACACTGAAGCTTTCTTT	CASSLDPGAYTEAFF
TRBD1	TRBV7-2	TRBJ1-2	NA	TGTGCCAGCAGCCCACAGGGGGCCCATAACTATGGCTACACCTTC	CASSPQGAHNYGYTF
NA	TRBV11-3	TRBJ2-5	many	TGTGCCAGCCGCGGATGGGGGGAAGAGACCCAGTACTTC	CASRGWGEETQYF
NA	TRBV3-1	TRBJ2-3	few	TGTGCCAGCAGCCCCCGGACTGGGGATACGCAGTATTTT	CASSPRTGDTQYF
TRBD2	TRBV27	TRBJ2-1	many	TGTGCCACCTCGGGAGGGGCCCTATCCTCCTACAATGAGCAGTTCTTC	CATSGGALSSYNEQFF
NA	TRBV6-1	TRBJ1-2	many	TGTGCCAGCAAGCCCTATACGGGGAGGGTGGACTATGGCTACACCTTC	CASKPYTGRVDYGYTF
NA	TRBV7-2	TRBJ1-2	many	TGTGCCAGCAGCTCTTACCCTCGTCAGGGCCCATATGGCTACACCTTC	CASSSYPRQGPYGYTF